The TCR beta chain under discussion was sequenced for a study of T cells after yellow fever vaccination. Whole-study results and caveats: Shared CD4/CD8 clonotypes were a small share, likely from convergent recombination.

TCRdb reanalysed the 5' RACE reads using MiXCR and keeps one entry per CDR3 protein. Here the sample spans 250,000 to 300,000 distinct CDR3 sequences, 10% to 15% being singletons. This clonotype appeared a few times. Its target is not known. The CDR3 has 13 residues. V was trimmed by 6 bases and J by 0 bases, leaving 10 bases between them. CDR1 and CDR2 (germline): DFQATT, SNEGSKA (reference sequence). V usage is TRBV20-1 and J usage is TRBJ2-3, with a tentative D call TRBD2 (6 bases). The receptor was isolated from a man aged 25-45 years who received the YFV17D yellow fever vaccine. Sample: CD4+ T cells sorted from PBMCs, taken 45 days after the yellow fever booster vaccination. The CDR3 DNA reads TGCAGTGCCCGGGACTCGAGCACAGATACGCAGTATTTT. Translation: CSARDSSTDTQYF.